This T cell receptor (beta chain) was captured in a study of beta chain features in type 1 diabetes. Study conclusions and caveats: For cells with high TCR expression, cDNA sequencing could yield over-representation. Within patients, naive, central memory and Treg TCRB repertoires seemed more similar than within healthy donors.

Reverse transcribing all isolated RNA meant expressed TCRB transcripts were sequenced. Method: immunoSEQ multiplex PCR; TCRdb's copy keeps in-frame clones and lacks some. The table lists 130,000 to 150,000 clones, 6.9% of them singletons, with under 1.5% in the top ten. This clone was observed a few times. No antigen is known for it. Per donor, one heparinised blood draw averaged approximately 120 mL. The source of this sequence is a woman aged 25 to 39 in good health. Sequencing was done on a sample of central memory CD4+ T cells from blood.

The CDR3 DNA sequence: TGTGCCAGCAGTCGCGGACAGAGCGAAGCTTTCTTT. Its protein is CASSRGQSEAFF. The chain recombines TRBV2 with TRBJ1-1; tentative D call: TRBD1 (6 bases). Germline V lookup: CDR1 SNHLY, CDR2 FYNNEI. Trimming stripped 5 bases from V and 8 bases from J, with 12 bases between. The CDR3 totals 12 residues.